Each of the 27 T cell receptor beta chains below was sequenced from the same sample in a study of T cells in Graves' hyperthyroidism and ophthalmopathy. Template material for amplifying TCR beta CDR3 regions consisted of RNA transcripts. The HTBI primer set drove a first-round RT-PCR of the TCR CDR3. TCRdb re-called the multiplex PCR reads with MiXCR, one entry per CDR3 protein. The sample has approximately 700,000 distinct CDR3 sequences, roughly 46% seen once. The sequencing sample was made of peripheral blood or thyroid tissue (not recorded which). The origin of the receptors is an adult man with Graves' disease, either hyperthyroidism or ophthalmopathy (not recorded which).

This clonotype came up a few times. This chain's CDR3 is CASSRGGRGFTGELFF. The CDR3 coding sequence is TGTGCCAGCAGCCGAGGGGGCAGGGGATTCACCGGGGAGCTGTTTTTT. The chain employs TRBV7-9 and TRBJ2-2, with 7 positions matching TRBD1. This CDR3 has 16 amino acids. The V gene's germline CDR1 is SEHNR and CDR2 FQNEAQ (reference sequence). V was clipped by 5 bases and J by 4 bases; unmatched bases: 10.

V gene TRBV20-1 combines with J gene TRBJ2-5; a possible D gene is TRBD2 (6 bases). The CDR3 runs 14 residues. Germline CDR1 reads DFQATT; CDR2 reads SNEGSKA (reference sequence). Trimming left V 3 bases short and J 1 base short, with 12 bases between. CDR3 amino acids: CSASLGGPQETQYF. CDR3 bases: TGCAGTGCTAGCCTGGGGGGACCCCAAGAGACCCAGTACTTC.

With regard to this clonotype: A much larger clone lies a single base off, so this may be a read error. The chain carries TRBV7-9 and TRBJ1-2; possibly TRBD1 for D (6 bases). This CDR3 comprises 13 residues. Germline CDR1 and CDR2: SEHNR and FQNEAQ (reference sequence). The CDR3 loop reads CTSSLTGPYGYTF. The CDR3 DNA sequence: TGTACCAGCAGCCTCACAGGGCCCTATGGCTACACCTTC.

This clonotype has only a few counts. The rearrangement links TRBV12-3 or TRBV12-4 to TRBJ1-4; D not resolved. Between the trimmed V and J ends, which lost 3 bases and 7 bases, there was a span of 12 bases. The CDR3 consists of 14 residues. CDR3 in DNA: TGTGCCAGCAGTTTCGTGGGCGCGGGTGAAAAACTGTTTTTT. It codes for CASSFVGAGEKLFF.

This clonotype was recorded at least ten times. One end of the junction varies from germline; a read error may be responsible. This sequence joins TRBV2 and TRBJ1-2; D is uncertain. The CDR3 totals 13 residues. CDR1 and CDR2 (germline): SNHLY, FYNNEI. Here the CDR3 reads CASRPNRDYGYAF. The CDR3 DNA sequence: TGTGCCAGCAGACCGAACAGAGACTATGGCTACGCCTTC. Combining the CDR3 with reference TRBV2 and TRBJ1-2 gives the whole variable domain EPEVTQTPSHQVTQMGQEVILRCVPISNHLYFYWYRQILGQKVEFLVSFYNNEISEKSEIFDDQFSVERPDGSNFTLKIRSTKLEDSAMYFCASRPNRDYGYAFGSGTRLTVV.

There are many counts of this clonotype. The chain links TRBV2 to TRBJ2-7; tentatively, D is TRBD1 (7 bases). V gave up 7 bases and J gave up 3 bases, with 16 bases separating them. The CDR3 length is 14 residues. Germline CDR1 is SNHLY and CDR2 is FYNNEI. CDR3 sequence: CASNAGGGVYEQYF. In DNA, the CDR3 is TGTGCCAGCAACGCTGGAGGGGGCGTCTACGAGCAGTACTTC. The entire variable domain, with the rest obtained from reference TRBV2 and TRBJ2-7, is as follows: EPEVTQTPSHQVTQMGQEVILRCVPISNHLYFYWYRQILGQKVEFLVSFYNNEISEKSEIFDDQFSVERPDGSNFTLKIRSTKLEDSAMYFCASNAGGGVYEQYFGPGTRLTVT.

As to this clonotype: It may be a read error: a sequence one base away is much more abundant. V is TRBV10-3 and J is TRBJ1-2; 8 nucleotides match TRBD1. This CDR3 spans 11 amino acids. The germline V gene encodes CDR1 ENHRY and CDR2 SYGVKD. J lost 14 bases, V lost 5 bases, and 7 bases had no gene match. The CDR3 protein is CAISLGTGPTF. CDR3 in DNA: TGTGCCATCAGTTTAGGGACAGGTCCTACCTTC.

The chain is built from TRBV2 and TRBJ2-7, with TRBD1 matching 10 bases. Trimming took 4 bases from V and 2 from J; bases not matched to a gene: 5. The CDR3 spans 15 residues. Germline V lookup: CDR1 SNHLY, CDR2 FYNNEI. The CDR3 DNA reads TGTGCCAGCAGTGCCGACAGGGGGCGGACCTACGAGCAGTACTTC. Amino acids: CASSADRGRTYEQYF.

This clonotype was seen a handful of times. The gene calls are TRBV7-3 and TRBJ1-2, with D unresolved. The CDR3 is 14 amino acids. Germline values: CDR1 SGHTA, CDR2 FQGTGA. V lost 5 bases and J lost 3, with 13 bases in between. CDR3 sequence: CASSQVRADYGYTF. In nucleotides, the CDR3 is TGTGCCAGCAGCCAAGTTAGGGCTGACTATGGCTACACCTTC.

A single count supports this clonotype. V usage is TRBV20-1 and J usage is TRBJ2-2; the match to TRBD2 covers 9 bases. CDR3 length: 15 residues. Unmatched junction bases numbered 3, after V lost 1 base and J lost 3 bases. Germline-derived CDR1 and CDR2 are DFQATT and SNEGSKA (reference sequence). CDR3 sequence: CSARAVAGDTGELFF. The CDR3 nucleotides read TGCAGTGCTAGAGCTGTAGCGGGAGACACCGGGGAGCTGTTTTTT.

The gene calls are TRBV20-1 and TRBJ1-6, with TRBD1 matching over 7 bases. The length of the CDR3 is 14 residues. Germline V lookup: CDR1 DFQATT, CDR2 SNEGSKA (reference sequence). V gave up 2 bases and J gave up 6 bases; unmatched junction bases: 4. The CDR3 protein is CSARLTGPNSPLHF. The CDR3 coding sequence is TGCAGTGCTAGACTGACAGGGCCTAATTCACCCCTCCACTTT.

The chain employs TRBV7-9 and TRBJ1-1; no firm D call. The V gene lost 0 bases and the J gene lost 6 bases, with 8 bases spanning the gap. This CDR3 has 13 residues. CDR1 is SEHNR and CDR2 is FQNEAQ in the germline V gene (reference sequence). The CDR3 loop is CASSLADLPEAFF. CDR3 in DNA: TGTGCCAGCAGCTTAGCGGACTTACCTGAAGCTTTCTTT.

The chain carries TRBV9 and TRBJ1-1; TRBD1 might be the D (6 bases). V gave up 4 bases and J gave up 1 base, with 14 bases separating them. The CDR3 has 15 amino acids. The germline V gene has CDR1 SGDLS and CDR2 YYNGEE. The chain's CDR3 is CASSPTPGQNTEAFF. The CDR3 DNA reads TGTGCCAGCAGCCCCACCCCGGGACAGAACACTGAAGCTTTCTTT. The full variable domain, with the rest looked up from reference TRBV9 and TRBJ1-1, is DSGVTQTPKHLITATGQRVTLRCSPRSGDLSVYWYQQSLDQGLQFLIQYYNGEERAKGNILERFSAQQFPDLHSELNLSSLELGDSALYFCASSPTPGQNTEAFFGQGTRLTVV.

The J gene is TRBJ2-7, the V gene TRBV5-1; 13 bases match TRBD2. The V and J ends lost 4 bases and 7 bases, in that order; junction bases with no gene match: 11. The CDR3 covers 16 residues. Looked up from germline, CDR1 is SGHRS and CDR2 is YFSETQ. CDR3 sequence: CASSLTGLAGTGEQYF. The DNA of the CDR3 is TGCGCCAGCAGCCTGACGGGACTAGCGGGAACTGGAGAGCAGTACTTC.

Ten or more counts support this clonotype. This rearrangement joins TRBV7-2 to TRBJ2-7, with D maybe TRBD1 (6 bases). The CDR3 contains 14 residues. The germline V gene has CDR1 SGHTA and CDR2 FQGNSA. The V and J ends lost 2 bases and 3 bases respectively, with 11 bases between them. CDR3: CASSLMGAGYEQYF. The CDR3, as DNA: TGTGCCAGCAGCTTAATGGGGGCGGGCTACGAGCAGTACTTC.

This clonotype was seen many times. The chain is built from TRBV15 and TRBJ1-3, with D hard to call. Germline lookup yields CDR1 LNHNV and CDR2 YYDKDF (reference sequence). CDR3 length equals 14 residues. V was clipped by 4 bases and J by 0 bases, with 7 bases between them. In nucleotides, the CDR3 is TGTGCCACCAGCACCAGGATCTCTGGAAACACCATATATTTT. Protein product: CATSTRISGNTIYF.

This clonotype was found many times. The gene calls are TRBV12-3 or TRBV12-4 and TRBJ2-5; D call uncertain. V lost 1 base to trimming and J lost 2 bases, with 11 bases between them. There are 15 residues in the CDR3. The CDR3 reads CASSLVIPDQETQYF. The DNA of the CDR3 is TGTGCCAGCAGTTTAGTCATCCCAGATCAAGAGACCCAGTACTTC.

This clonotype was counted between two and nine times. This chain joins TRBV7-9 and TRBJ2-7, with 9 bases aligning to TRBD1. V trimming: 5 bases; J trimming: 6 bases; junction bases outside the gene matches: 11. CDR1 SEHNR and CDR2 FQNEAQ come from the germline V gene (reference sequence). CDR3 length equals 15 residues. The chain's CDR3 is CASSPTGTGFSEQYF. The CDR3 coding sequence is TGTGCCAGCAGCCCTACCGGGACAGGGTTTTCCGAGCAGTACTTC.

The chain joins TRBV7-2 to TRBJ1-5; the D is unclear. The V gene's germline CDR1 is SGHTA and CDR2 FQGNSA. V was pared by 7 bases and J by 13 bases, with 8 bases between. This CDR3 is built from 9 residues. As DNA, the CDR3 is TGTGCCAGCACCCTCGGACAGCATTTT. Translated, it gives CASTLGQHF.

A single count supports this clonotype. This may arise from a read error, as a much more abundant clone is one base away. The rearrangement joins TRBV6-1 to TRBJ2-5; 9 nucleotides match TRBD2. CDR1 MNHNS and CDR2 SASEGT come from the germline V gene. This CDR3 contains 14 residues. V gave up 6 bases and J gave up 10 bases; unmatched junction bases: 12. CDR3 sequence: CASSLGLAMEGQYF. In DNA, the CDR3 is TGTGCCAGCAGCTTGGGACTAGCAATGGAGGGCCAGTACTTC.

This chain joins TRBV10-3 and TRBJ1-6; the match to TRBD1 covers 8 bases. The CDR3 has 14 amino acids. J gave up 5 bases and V 7 bases, and 4 bases lay outside the gene matches. The germline gives CDR1 ENHRY, CDR2 SYGVKD. In DNA form, the CDR3 reads TGTGCCATCAATGACAGGGGTAATAATTCACCCCTCCACTTT. Translating gives CAINDRGNNSPLHF.

J is TRBJ2-5 and V is TRBV6-6, with no clear D. V lost 10 bases to trimming and J lost 5 bases, with 5 bases between them. The CDR3 length is 9 residues. Germline values: CDR1 MNHNY, CDR2 SVGAGI (reference sequence). DNA for the CDR3: TGTGCCACCAGGGAGACCCAGTACTTC. Its translation: CATRETQYF.

The chain links TRBV30 to TRBJ1-1; D gene uncertain. Per germline, CDR1 GTSNPN and CDR2 SVGIG (reference sequence). V was pared by 2 bases and J by 1 base, with 11 bases between. The CDR3 consists of 14 residues. CDR3 bases: TGTGCCTGGAGTCTCGGACGGAGGAACACTGAAGCTTTCTTT. It encodes CAWSLGRRNTEAFF.

The chain is built from TRBV7-9 and TRBJ2-7; 12 positions agree with TRBD1. CDR3 length: 15 amino acids. Trimming took 5 bases from V and 3 from J; bases not matched to a gene: 5. Germline V gene data show CDR1 as SEHNR and CDR2 as FQNEAQ (reference sequence). CDR3 sequence (DNA): TGTGCCAGCAGCCCAAGGGACAGGGGGCTCTACGAGCAGTACTTC. Encoded protein: CASSPRDRGLYEQYF.

This clonotype has more than one count but fewer than ten. The chain couples TRBV27 to TRBJ1-4; D not resolved. CDR1 MNHEY and CDR2 SMNVEV come from the germline V gene (reference sequence). Trimming took 3 bases from V and 7 from J, leaving 9 bases between them. This CDR3 is built from 13 residues. The CDR3 protein is CASSLHGAEKLFF. The CDR3 nucleotides read TGTGCCAGCAGTTTGCACGGTGCTGAAAAACTGTTTTTT.

The rearrangement uses TRBV7-9 and TRBJ2-7, with D tentatively TRBD1 or TRBD2 (6 bases each). Germline V gene sequence: CDR1 SEHNR, CDR2 FQNEAQ (reference sequence). Trimming pared 5 bases from V and 3 bases from J, leaving 17 bases between. This CDR3 has 15 amino acids. The CDR3 spells CASSQARGTLYEQYF. CDR3 DNA sequence: TGTGCCAGCAGCCAAGCGCGCGGGACACTCTACGAGCAGTACTTC.

The rearrangement links TRBV11-2 to TRBJ2-7; the match to TRBD1 covers 12 bases. Looked up from germline, CDR1 is SGHAT and CDR2 is FQNNGV. The length of the CDR3 is 15 residues. The CDR3 nucleotides are TGTGCTAGAGACGGCGGGACAGGGGGCTTCTACGAGCAGTACTTC. Translated, it gives CARDGGTGGFYEQYF.